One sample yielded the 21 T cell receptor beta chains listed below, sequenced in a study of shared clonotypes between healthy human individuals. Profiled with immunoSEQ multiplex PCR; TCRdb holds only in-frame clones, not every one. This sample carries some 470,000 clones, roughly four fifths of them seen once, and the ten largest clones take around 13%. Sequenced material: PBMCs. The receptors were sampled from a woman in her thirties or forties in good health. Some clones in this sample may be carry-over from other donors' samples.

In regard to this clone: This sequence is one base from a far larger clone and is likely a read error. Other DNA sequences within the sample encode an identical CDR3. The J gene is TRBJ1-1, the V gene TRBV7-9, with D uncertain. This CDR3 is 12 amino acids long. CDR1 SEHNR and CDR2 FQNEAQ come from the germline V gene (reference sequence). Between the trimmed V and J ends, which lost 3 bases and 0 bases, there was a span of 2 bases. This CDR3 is CASSFLNTEAFF. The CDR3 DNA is TGTGCCAGCAGCTTTTTGAACACTGAAGCTTTCTTT.

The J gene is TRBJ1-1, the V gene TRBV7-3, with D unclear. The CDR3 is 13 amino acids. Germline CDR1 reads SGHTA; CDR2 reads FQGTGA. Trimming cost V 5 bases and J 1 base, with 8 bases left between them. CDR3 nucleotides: TGTGCCAGCAGCCCAATACCGAACACTGAAGCTTTCTTT. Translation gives CASSPIPNTEAFF.

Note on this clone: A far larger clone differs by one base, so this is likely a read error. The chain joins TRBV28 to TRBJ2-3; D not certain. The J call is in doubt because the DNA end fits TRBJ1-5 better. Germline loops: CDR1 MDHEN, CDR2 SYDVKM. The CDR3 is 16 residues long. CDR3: CASSTPAGGATDTQHF. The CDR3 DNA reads TGTGCCAGCAGTACCCCAGCGGGAGGAGCAACAGATACGCAGCATTTT.

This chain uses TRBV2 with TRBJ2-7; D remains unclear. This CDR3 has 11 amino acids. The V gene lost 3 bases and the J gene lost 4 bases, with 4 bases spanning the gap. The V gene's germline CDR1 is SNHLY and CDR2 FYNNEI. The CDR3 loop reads CASSDGYEQYF. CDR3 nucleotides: TGTGCCAGCAGTGACGGGTACGAGCAGTACTTC.

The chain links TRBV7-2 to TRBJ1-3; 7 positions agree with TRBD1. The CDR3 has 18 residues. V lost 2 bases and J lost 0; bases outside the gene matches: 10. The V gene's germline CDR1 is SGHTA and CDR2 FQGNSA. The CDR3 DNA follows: TGTGCCAGCAGCTTATTACGACAGGGCCCCATCTCTGGAAACACCATATATTTT. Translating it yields CASSLLRQGPISGNTIYF. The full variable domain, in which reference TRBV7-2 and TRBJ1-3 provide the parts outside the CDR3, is GAGVSQSPSNKVTEKGKDVELRCDPISGHTALYWYRQSLGQGLEFLIYFQGNSAPDKSGLPSDRFSAERTGGSVSTLTIQRTQQEDSAVYLCASSLLRQGPISGNTIYFGEGSWLTVV.

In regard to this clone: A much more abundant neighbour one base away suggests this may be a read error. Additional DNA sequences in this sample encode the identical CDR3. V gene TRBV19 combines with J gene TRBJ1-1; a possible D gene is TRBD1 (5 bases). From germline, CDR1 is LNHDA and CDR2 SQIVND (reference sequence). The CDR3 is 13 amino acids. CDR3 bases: TGTGCCAGTAGTTCAGGGCTCAACACTGAGGCTTTCTTT. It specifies CASSSGLNTEAFF. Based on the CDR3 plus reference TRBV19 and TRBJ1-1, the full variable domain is DGGITQSPKYLFRKEGQNVTLSCEQNLNHDAMYWYRQDPGQGLRLIYYSQIVNDFQKGDIAEGYSVSREKKESFPLTVTSAQKNPTAFYLCASSSGLNTEAFFGQGTRLTVV.

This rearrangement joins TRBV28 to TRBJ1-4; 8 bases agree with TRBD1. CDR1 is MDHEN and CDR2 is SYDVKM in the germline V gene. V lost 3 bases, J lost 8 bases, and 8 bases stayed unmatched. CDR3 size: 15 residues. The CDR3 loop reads CASSFLSRDREKLFF. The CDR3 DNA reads TGTGCCAGCAGTTTCCTATCCCGGGACAGGGAAAAACTGTTTTTT.

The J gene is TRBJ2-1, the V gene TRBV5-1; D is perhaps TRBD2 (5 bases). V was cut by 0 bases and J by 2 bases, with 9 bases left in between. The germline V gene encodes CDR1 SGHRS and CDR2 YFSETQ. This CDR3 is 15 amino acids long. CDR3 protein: CASSLGGFTYNEQFF. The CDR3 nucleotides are TGCGCCAGCAGCTTGGGAGGGTTTACCTACAATGAGCAGTTCTTC. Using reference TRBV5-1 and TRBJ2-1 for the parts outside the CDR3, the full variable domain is KAGVTQTPRYLIKTRGQQVTLSCSPISGHRSVSWYQQTPGQGLQFLFEYFSETQRNKGNFPGRFSGRQFSNSRSEMNVSTLELGDSALYLCASSLGGFTYNEQFFGPGTRLTVL.

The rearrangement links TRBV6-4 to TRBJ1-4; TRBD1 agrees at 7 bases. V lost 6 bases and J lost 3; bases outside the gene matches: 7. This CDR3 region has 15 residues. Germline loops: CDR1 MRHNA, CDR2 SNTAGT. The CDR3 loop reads CASRPTGVANEKLFF. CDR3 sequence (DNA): TGTGCCAGCAGGCCTACAGGGGTGGCTAATGAAAAACTGTTTTTT.

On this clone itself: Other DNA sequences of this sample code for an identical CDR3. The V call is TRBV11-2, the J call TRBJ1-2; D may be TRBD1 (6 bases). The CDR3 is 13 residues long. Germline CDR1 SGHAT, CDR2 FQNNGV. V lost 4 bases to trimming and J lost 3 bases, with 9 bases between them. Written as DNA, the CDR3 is TGTGCCAGCAGCTCCCAGGGGTACTATGGCTACACCTTC. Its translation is CASSSQGYYGYTF.

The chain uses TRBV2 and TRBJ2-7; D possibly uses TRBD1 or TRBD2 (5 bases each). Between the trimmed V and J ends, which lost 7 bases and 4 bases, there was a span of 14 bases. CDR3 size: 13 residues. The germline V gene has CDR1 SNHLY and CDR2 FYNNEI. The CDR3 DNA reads TGTGCCAGCACCAGAGTGGGGGTTTACGAGCAGTACTTC. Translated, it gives CASTRVGVYEQYF.

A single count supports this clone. CDR3: CASAVRGYYEQYF. CDR3 nucleotides: TGTGCCAGCGCGGTCAGGGGTTACTACGAGCAGTACTTC. V gene TRBV28 combines with J gene TRBJ2-5, with D tentatively TRBD1 (6 bases). The J call may be wrong; the DNA end is better matched by TRBJ2-7. The CDR3 sequence is 13 residues long. The V gene's germline CDR1 is MDHEN and CDR2 SYDVKM.

The CDR3 protein is CASSSNLQETQYF. CDR3 coding DNA: TGTGCCAGCAGCTCTAACCTACAGGAGACCCAGTACTTC. The genes are TRBV11-2 and TRBJ2-5; no definite D call. This CDR3 has 13 amino acids. Deletions cut 4 bases from V and 5 bases from J, with 11 bases between. Germline V CDR1 and CDR2: SGHAT, FQNNGV. Combining the CDR3 with reference TRBV11-2 and TRBJ2-5 gives the whole variable domain EAGVAQSPRYKIIEKRQSVAFWCNPISGHATLYWYQQILGQGPKLLIQFQNNGVVDDSQLPKDRFSAERLKGVDSTLKIQPAKLEDSAVYLCASSSNLQETQYFGPGTRLLVL.

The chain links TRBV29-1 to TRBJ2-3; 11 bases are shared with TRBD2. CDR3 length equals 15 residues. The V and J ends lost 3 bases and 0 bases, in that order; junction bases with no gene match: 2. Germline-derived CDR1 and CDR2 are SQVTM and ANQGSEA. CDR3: CSVETSGASTDTQYF. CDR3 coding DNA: TGCAGCGTTGAGACTAGCGGGGCGAGCACAGATACGCAGTATTTT.

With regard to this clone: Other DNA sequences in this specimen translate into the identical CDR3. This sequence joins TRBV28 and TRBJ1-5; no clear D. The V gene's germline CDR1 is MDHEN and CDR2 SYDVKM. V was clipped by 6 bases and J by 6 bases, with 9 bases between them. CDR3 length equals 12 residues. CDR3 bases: TGTGCCAGCAGCCTCCGCGGTCAGCCCCAGCATTTT. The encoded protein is CASSLRGQPQHF.

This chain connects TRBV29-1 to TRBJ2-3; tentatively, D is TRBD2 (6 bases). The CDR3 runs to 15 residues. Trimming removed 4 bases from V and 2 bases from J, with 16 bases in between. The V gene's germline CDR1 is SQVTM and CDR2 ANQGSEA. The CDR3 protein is CSVVGRDDLTDTQYF. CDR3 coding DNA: TGCAGCGTTGTTGGGCGGGATGACCTCACAGATACGCAGTATTTT.

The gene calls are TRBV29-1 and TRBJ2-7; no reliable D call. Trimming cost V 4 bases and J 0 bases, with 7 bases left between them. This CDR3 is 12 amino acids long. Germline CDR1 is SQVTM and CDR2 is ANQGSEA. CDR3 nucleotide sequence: TGCAGCGTTGGCGTCTCCTCCTACGAGCAGTACTTC. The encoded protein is CSVGVSSYEQYF.

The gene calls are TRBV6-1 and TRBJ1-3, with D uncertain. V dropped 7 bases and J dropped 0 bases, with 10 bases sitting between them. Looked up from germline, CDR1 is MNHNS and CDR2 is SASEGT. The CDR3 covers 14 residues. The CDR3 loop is CASKVEPSGNTIYF. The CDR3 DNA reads TGTGCCAGCAAAGTGGAACCCTCTGGAAACACCATATATTTT.

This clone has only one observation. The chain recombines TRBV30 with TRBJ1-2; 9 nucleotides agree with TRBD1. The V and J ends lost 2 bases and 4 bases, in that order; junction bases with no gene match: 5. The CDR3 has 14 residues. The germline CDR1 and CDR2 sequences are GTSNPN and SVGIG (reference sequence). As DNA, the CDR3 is TGTGCCTGGAGTTTGACAGGGGGTCTCTATGGCTACACCTTC. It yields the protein CAWSLTGGLYGYTF.

CDR3 coding DNA: TGTGCCAGCCAGCTACAAGAGACCCAGTACTTC. Translation: CASQLQETQYF. This sequence joins TRBV2 and TRBJ2-5, with no clear D. CDR3 length: 11 residues. The ends were cut back, 8 bases at V and 2 bases at J, with 6 bases in the middle. Per the germline V gene, CDR1 is SNHLY and CDR2 is FYNNEI. The full variable domain, completed using reference TRBV2 and TRBJ2-5, is EPEVTQTPSHQVTQMGQEVILRCVPISNHLYFYWYRQILGQKVEFLVSFYNNEISEKSEIFDDQFSVERPDGSNFTLKIRSTKLEDSAMYFCASQLQETQYFGPGTRLLVL.

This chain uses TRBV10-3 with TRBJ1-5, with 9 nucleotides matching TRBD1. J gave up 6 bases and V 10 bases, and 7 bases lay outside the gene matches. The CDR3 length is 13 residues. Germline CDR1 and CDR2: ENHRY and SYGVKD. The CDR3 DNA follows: TGTGCCAGCCGGGACAGGGAAGGTCAGCCCCAGCATTTT. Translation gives CASRDREGQPQHF.